This T cell receptor beta chain was captured by sequencing in a study of beta chain features in type 1 diabetes. Whole-study findings and limits: Moderate yet significant TCRB CDR3 shortening was seen in Type 1 diabetes patients in all four CD4+ subsets. Type 1 diabetes patients had fewer VDJ junction insertions and more deletions. Overrepresentation of cells with high TCR expression could result from cDNA sequencing.

This clone showed up just a few times. Its antigen is currently unknown. The CDR3 covers 12 residues. Germline V gene lookup returns CDR1 SGHTA and CDR2 FQGNSA. Trimming removed 5 bases at V and 8 bases at J, with 12 bases between. cDNA synthesis used the whole RNA isolate, giving expressed TCRB sequences. Reads from naive, central memory and regulatory T cell samples averaged approximately 3.4 million. Repertoires were generated with immunoSEQ multiplex PCR, while TCRdb's copy carries only in-frame clones and drops some. The data hold approximately 360,000 clones, with around 13% observed a single time.

The sample comprised naive CD4+ T cells from blood. V is TRBV7-2 and J is TRBJ1-2, with D hard to call. This clonotype was obtained from a young woman with type 1 diabetes. Here the CDR3 reads CASSPSGYGYTF. CDR3 nucleotide sequence: TGTGCCAGCAGCCCGTCCGGGTACGGCTACACCTTC. The full variable domain, completed using reference TRBV7-2 and TRBJ1-2, is GAGVSQSPSNKVTEKGKDVELRCDPISGHTALYWYRQSLGQGLEFLIYFQGNSAPDKSGLPSDRFSAERTGGSVSTLTIQRTQQEDSAVYLCASSPSGYGYTFGSGTRLTVV.